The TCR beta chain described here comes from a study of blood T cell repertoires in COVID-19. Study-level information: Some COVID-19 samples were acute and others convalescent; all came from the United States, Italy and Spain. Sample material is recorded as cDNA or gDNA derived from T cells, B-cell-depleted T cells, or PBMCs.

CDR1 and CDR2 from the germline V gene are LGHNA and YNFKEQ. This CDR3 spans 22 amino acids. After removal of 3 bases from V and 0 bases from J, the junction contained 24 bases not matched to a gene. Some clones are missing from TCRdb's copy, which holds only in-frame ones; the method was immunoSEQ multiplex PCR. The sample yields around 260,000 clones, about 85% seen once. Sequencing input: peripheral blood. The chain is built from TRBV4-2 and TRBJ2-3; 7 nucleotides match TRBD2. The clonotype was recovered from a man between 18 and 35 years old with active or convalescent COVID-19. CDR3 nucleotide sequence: TGTGCCAGCAGCCAGCCACCAACAGTCAGCGGGATTTCCCCGACAAGCACAGATACGCAGTATTTT. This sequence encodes CASSQPPTVSGISPTSTDTQYF.